The T cell receptor (beta chain) under discussion was sequenced for a study of T cells in Graves' hyperthyroidism and ophthalmopathy. Concerning this clonotype itself: What it binds is unknown.

Study-level points and caveats: The blood repertoire included most of the expanded thyroid clonotypes above 0.001.

CDR1 SGDLS and CDR2 YYNGEE come from the germline V gene. Trimming pared 5 bases from V and 6 bases from J, leaving 8 bases between. This CDR3 has 12 amino acids. The CDR3 regions of TCR beta were amplified from RNA transcripts. First-round RT-PCR of the TCR CDR3 relied on the HTBI primer set. TCRdb processed the multiplex PCR reads anew with MiXCR; each CDR3 protein has one entry. The sample holds 550,000 to 850,000 distinct CDR3 sequences, 18% seen once. Fresh peripheral blood, under 13 ml, yielded the PBMCs. This clonotype was obtained from a woman aged 50 to 60 with Graves' hyperthyroidism that later progressed to Graves' ophthalmopathy. The gene calls are TRBV9 and TRBJ2-2; D might be TRBD1 (5 bases). The sequenced sample consisted of blood. The CDR3 spells CASRGLAGELFF. The CDR3 DNA reads as TGTGCCAGCAGGGGGCTGGCCGGGGAGCTGTTTTTT.